This TCR beta chain is drawn from a study of blood T cell repertoires in COVID-19. The CDR3 spans 12 residues. The germline gives CDR1 SGHTA, CDR2 FQGNSA. Trimming took 4 bases from V and 4 from J, leaving 7 bases between them. Using immunoSEQ multiplex PCR, the repertoire was profiled, and TCRdb retains in-frame clones only, with some absent. The top ten clones hold under 15% of a sample with about 190,000 clones, under 90% of them seen once. The V gene is TRBV7-2, the J gene TRBJ1-1; no firm D call. This clonotype originated in a man younger than 40 with active or convalescent COVID-19. The specimen sequenced was peripheral blood. CDR3 DNA sequence: TGTGCCAGCAGCTACGGGAGCACTGAAGCTTTCTTT. It encodes CASSYGSTEAFF.